Listed here is a single T cell receptor beta chain. These data originate in a study of control samples from healthy donors and cancer patients. Assay used: immunoSEQ multiplex PCR; TCRdb lists only in-frame clones, some missing. Counted here are about 100,000 clones, about 88% occurring once; the ten biggest clones make up about a sixth. The CDR3 is 15 amino acids. In germline, CDR1 is MNHEY, CDR2 SVGAGI. Trimming took 10 bases from V and 9 from J; bases not matched to a gene: 10. The sequenced sample was blood. The chain combines TRBV6-5 with TRBJ2-1; 15 bases match TRBD2. This TCR derives from a woman aged 45-60 years in good health. The DNA of the CDR3 is TGTGCCACCCACGGACTAGCGGGGGGGCTGGGTGAGCAGTTCTTC. It is translated as CATHGLAGGLGEQFF.